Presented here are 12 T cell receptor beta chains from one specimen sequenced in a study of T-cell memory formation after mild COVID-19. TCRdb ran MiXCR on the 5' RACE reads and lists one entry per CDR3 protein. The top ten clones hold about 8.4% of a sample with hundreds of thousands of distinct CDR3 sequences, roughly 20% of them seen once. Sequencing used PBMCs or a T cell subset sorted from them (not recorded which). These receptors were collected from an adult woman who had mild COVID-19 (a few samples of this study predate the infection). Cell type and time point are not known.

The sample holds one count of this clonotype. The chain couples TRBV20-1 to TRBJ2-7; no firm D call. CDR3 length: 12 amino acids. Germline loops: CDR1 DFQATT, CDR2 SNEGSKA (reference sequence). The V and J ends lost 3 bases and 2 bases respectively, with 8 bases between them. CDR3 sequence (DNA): TGCAGTGCTAGTGGTCTTGCCTACGAGCAGTACTTC. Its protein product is CSASGLAYEQYF.

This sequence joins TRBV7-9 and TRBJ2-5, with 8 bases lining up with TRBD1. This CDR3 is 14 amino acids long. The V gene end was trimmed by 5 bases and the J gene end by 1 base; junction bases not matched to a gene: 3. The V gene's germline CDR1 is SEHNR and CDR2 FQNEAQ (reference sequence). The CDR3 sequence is CASSRQGPQETQYF. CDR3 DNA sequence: TGTGCCAGCAGCCGACAGGGGCCCCAAGAGACCCAGTACTTC.

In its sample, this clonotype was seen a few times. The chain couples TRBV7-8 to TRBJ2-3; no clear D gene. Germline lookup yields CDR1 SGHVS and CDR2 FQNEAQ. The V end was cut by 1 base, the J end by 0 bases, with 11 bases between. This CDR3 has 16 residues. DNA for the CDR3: TGTGCCAGCAGCTTAGTATGGTACTTGAGCACAGATACGCAGTATTTT. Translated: CASSLVWYLSTDTQYF.

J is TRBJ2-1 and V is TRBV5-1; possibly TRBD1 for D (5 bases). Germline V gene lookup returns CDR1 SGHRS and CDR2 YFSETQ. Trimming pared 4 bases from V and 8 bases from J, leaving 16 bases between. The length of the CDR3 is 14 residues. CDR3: CASSPMGRVDEQFF. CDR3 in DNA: TGCGCCAGCAGCCCGATGGGCAGGGTTGATGAGCAGTTCTTC.

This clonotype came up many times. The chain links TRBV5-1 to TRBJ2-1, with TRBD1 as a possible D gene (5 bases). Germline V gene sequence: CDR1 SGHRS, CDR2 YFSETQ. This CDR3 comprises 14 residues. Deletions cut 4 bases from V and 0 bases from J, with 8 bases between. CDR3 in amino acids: CASSRTNSYNEQFF. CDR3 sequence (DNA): TGCGCCAGCAGCCGGACAAACTCCTACAATGAGCAGTTCTTC.

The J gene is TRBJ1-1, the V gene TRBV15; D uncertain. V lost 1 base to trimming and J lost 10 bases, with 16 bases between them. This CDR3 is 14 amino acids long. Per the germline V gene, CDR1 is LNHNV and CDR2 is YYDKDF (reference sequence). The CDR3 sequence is CATSRASQGLGAFF. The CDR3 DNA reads TGTGCCACCAGCAGAGCTAGCCAAGGCCTTGGAGCTTTCTTT.

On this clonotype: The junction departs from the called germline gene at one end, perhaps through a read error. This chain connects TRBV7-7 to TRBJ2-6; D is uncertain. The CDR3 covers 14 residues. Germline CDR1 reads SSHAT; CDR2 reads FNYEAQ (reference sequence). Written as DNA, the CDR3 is TGTGCTAGCAGTCCAGACTTGGGGGCCAACGTCCTGACTTTC. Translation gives CASSPDLGANVLTF.

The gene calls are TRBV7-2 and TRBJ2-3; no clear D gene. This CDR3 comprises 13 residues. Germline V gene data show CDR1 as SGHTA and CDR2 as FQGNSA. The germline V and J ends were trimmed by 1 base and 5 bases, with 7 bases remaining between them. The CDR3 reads CASSLVIGDTQYF. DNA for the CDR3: TGTGCCAGCAGCTTAGTGATCGGAGATACGCAGTATTTT.

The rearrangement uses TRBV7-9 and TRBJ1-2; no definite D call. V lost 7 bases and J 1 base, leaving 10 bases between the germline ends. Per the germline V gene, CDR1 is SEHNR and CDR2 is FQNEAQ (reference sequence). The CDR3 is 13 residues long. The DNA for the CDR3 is TGTGCCAGCACCCTGGCCAGTAACTATGGCTACACCTTC. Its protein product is CASTLASNYGYTF.

The CDR3 spells CASSSQDTQYF. The CDR3 DNA is TGTGCCAGCAGTTCCCAAGATACGCAGTATTTT. V is TRBV12-3 or TRBV12-4 and J is TRBJ2-3; D remains unclear. The CDR3 length is 11 residues. The V and J ends lost 4 bases and 5 bases respectively, with 4 bases between them.

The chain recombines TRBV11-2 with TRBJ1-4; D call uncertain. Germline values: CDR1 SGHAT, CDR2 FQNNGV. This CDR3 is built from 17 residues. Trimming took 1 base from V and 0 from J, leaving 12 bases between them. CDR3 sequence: CASSLGVSAPTNEKLFF. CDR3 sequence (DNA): TGTGCCAGCAGCTTAGGAGTATCAGCTCCAACTAATGAAAAACTGTTTTTT.

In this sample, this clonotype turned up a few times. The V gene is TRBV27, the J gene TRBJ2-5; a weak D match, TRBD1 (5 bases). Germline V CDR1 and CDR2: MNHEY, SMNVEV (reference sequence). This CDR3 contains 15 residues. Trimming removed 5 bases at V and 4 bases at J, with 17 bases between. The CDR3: CASSPALGTGETQYF. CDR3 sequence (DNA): TGTGCCAGCAGTCCCGCACTGGGAACAGGAGAGACCCAGTACTTC.